Detailed here is one T cell receptor beta chain. In the source study's methods: Estimated nucleated cell counts came from reference gene primer amplification. Here immunoSEQ multiplex PCR was the method, and the copy in TCRdb shows in-frame clones only, minus some. V, J and clone size were drawn from that table, and D and trimming were deduced from the DNA. This table has about 81,000 clones, about 89% appearing once. The source of the sample is a study of blood T cell repertoires in COVID-19. Overall study: COVID-19 samples from acute and convalescent phases originated in the United States, Italy and Spain.

Trimming cost V 8 bases and J 3 bases, with 11 bases left between them. The germline V gene has CDR1 SNHLY and CDR2 FYNNEI. The CDR3 has 13 amino acids. Membership in each cohort depended on participant-reported clinical history. The V gene is TRBV2, the J gene TRBJ1-5; D call uncertain. The sequenced material came from PBMCs or T cells enriched from blood (not recorded which). The TCR comes from a woman in her forties or fifties with acute COVID-19. CDR3 DNA sequence: TGTGCCAGCTATGAGGGTACCAATCAGCCCCAGCATTTT. Its translation is CASYEGTNQPQHF.